The 18 T cell receptor beta chains reported below all come from one sample, sequenced in a study of blood T cell repertoires in COVID-19. TCRdb keeps only in-frame clones here, not all; method: immunoSEQ multiplex PCR. The data hold tens of thousands of clones, with roughly 89% observed a single time. The sample consisted of peripheral blood. The receptors were sampled from a woman in her fifties or sixties with COVID-19, enrolled during active disease.

The chain uses TRBV7-7 and TRBJ2-5; possible D gene TRBD2, 6 bases. The V end was cut by 5 bases, the J end by 3 bases, with 10 bases between. The CDR3 spans 13 residues. From germline, CDR1 is SSHAT and CDR2 FNYEAQ (reference sequence). Written as DNA, the CDR3 is TGTGCCAGCAGCCCGGGACTTAAAGAGACCCAGTACTTC. Its protein product is CASSPGLKETQYF. Full variable domain (remainder filled in from reference TRBV7-7 and TRBJ2-5): GAGVSQSPRYKVTKRGQDVTLRCDPISSHATLYWYQQALGQGPEFLTYFNYEAQPDKSGLPSDRFSAERPEGSISTLTIQRTEQRDSAMYRCASSPGLKETQYFGPGTRLLVL.

V usage is TRBV5-4 and J usage is TRBJ1-1, with a tentative D call TRBD1 (6 bases). Trimming left V 4 bases short and J 0 bases short, with 10 bases between. The length of the CDR3 is 14 residues. Germline lookup yields CDR1 SGHNT and CDR2 YYREEE (reference sequence). The CDR3 DNA reads TGTGCCAGCAGCCCGCAGGGGTTGAACACTGAAGCTTTCTTT. This gives the protein CASSPQGLNTEAFF.

The V call is TRBV4-2, the J call TRBJ2-1, with 8 nucleotides matching TRBD2. CDR3 size: 14 residues. The germline CDR1 and CDR2 sequences are LGHNA and YNFKEQ. V gave up 2 bases and J gave up 9 bases; unmatched junction bases: 6. CDR3 sequence: CASSQNGGAGEQFF. The CDR3 coding sequence is TGTGCCAGCAGCCAAAACGGGGGGGCCGGTGAGCAGTTCTTC.

The chain links TRBV5-1 to TRBJ2-1; possibly TRBD2 for D (7 bases). The CDR3 totals 13 residues. In germline, CDR1 is SGHRS, CDR2 YFSETQ. V was cut by 4 bases and J by 6 bases, with 11 bases left in between. In nucleotides, the CDR3 is TGCGCCAGCAGCCTTGGGGGGGCCAATGAGCAGTTCTTC. This codes for CASSLGGANEQFF.

This clone was detected only a few times. No conserved phenylalanine or tryptophan is present at the end of the CDR3, so a read error is the likely explanation. The DNA is omitted, as the CDR3 cannot be located on it reliably, and the CDR3 follows TCRdb's listing. The chain is built from TRBV2 and TRBJ1-3; the DNA was not used to check the table's D call, TRBD1. 12 amino acids form the CDR3, both terminal residues included. Germline V gene lookup returns CDR1 SNHLY and CDR2 FYNNEI. CDR3 amino acids: CASSFTGDRLVL.

As DNA, the CDR3 is TGTGCCAGCAGTTACTGGCAGGACAATCAGCCCCAGCATTTT. Its protein product is CASSYWQDNQPQHF. V and J are TRBV6-6 and TRBJ1-5, with D uncertain. Trimming took off 1 base at V and 3 bases at J, with 7 bases between the two ends. This CDR3 is 14 amino acids long. Germline V CDR1 and CDR2: MNHNY, SVGAGI (reference sequence).

The chain couples TRBV10-3 to TRBJ2-3; 10 bases agree with TRBD2. Germline-derived CDR1 and CDR2 are ENHRY and SYGVKD. V gave up 6 bases and J gave up 2 bases; unmatched junction bases: 2. CDR3 size: 14 residues. The CDR3 bases are TGTGCCATCAGGAGCGGGAGGGCCACAGATACGCAGTATTTT. Residues: CAIRSGRATDTQYF.

This clone was detected only a few times. CDR3 DNA: TGTGCCAGCAGTTTAACGGACACCGGGGAGCTGTTTTTT. Translating it yields CASSLTDTGELFF. This chain links TRBV12-3 or TRBV12-4 with TRBJ2-2; the D is unclear. Trimming removed 2 bases from V and 3 bases from J, with 4 bases in between. The CDR3 totals 13 residues.

This clone appeared once. The chain employs TRBV7-9 and TRBJ2-1; TRBD2 aligns across 9 bases. This CDR3 is built from 17 residues. Germline trimming cut 5 bases from V and 5 bases from J; bases unmatched to any gene: 13. CDR1 is SEHNR and CDR2 is FQNEAQ in the germline V gene (reference sequence). As DNA, the CDR3 is TGTGCCAGCAGCCCACGGGGATGGCTAGCGGGAAACAATGAGCAGTTCTTC. Translation gives CASSPRGWLAGNNEQFF.

This chain links TRBV28 with TRBJ2-4; a weak D match, TRBD1 (5 bases). The CDR3 is 14 amino acids. V was cut by 5 bases and J by 6 bases, with 14 bases left in between. Germline V gives CDR1 MDHEN, CDR2 SYDVKM. CDR3 in DNA: TGTGCCAGCAGTGTCCAGGGCCAAACAAACATTCAGTACTTC. Encoded protein: CASSVQGQTNIQYF. Drawing the rest from reference TRBV28 and TRBJ2-4, the complete variable domain is DVKVTQSSRYLVKRTGEKVFLECVQDMDHENMFWYRQDPGLGLRLIYFSYDVKMKEKGDIPEGYSVSREKKERFSLILESASTNQTSMYLCASSVQGQTNIQYFGAGTRLSVL.

The V and J genes are TRBV11-2 and TRBJ1-3; 11 bases map to TRBD1. J gave up 1 base and V 0 bases, and 11 bases lay outside the gene matches. The germline gives CDR1 SGHAT, CDR2 FQNNGV. The CDR3 contains 20 residues. The CDR3 region is CASSLDRGTGGSVSGNTIYF. CDR3 sequence (DNA): TGTGCCAGCAGCTTAGACCGAGGGACAGGGGGTTCGGTTTCTGGAAACACCATATATTTT.

The genes are TRBV5-4 and TRBJ2-5; D unresolved. Germline V gene data show CDR1 as SGHNT and CDR2 as YYREEE (reference sequence). Trimming stripped 2 bases from V and 4 bases from J, with 12 bases between. CDR3 length: 14 residues. CDR3 sequence reads: CASSFQGPGETQYF. The CDR3 bases are TGTGCCAGCAGCTTCCAAGGCCCGGGAGAGACCCAGTACTTC. The whole variable domain, filled in from reference TRBV5-4 and TRBJ2-5, reads ETGVTQSPTHLIKTRGQQVTLRCSSQSGHNTVSWYQQALGQGPQFIFQYYREEENGRGNFPPRFSGLQFPNYSSELNVNALELDDSALYLCASSFQGPGETQYFGPGTRLLVL.

The chain is built from TRBV19 and TRBJ2-3, with TRBD1 matching over 7 bases. The CDR3 runs 15 residues. V lost 4 bases, J lost 0 bases, and 4 bases stayed unmatched. Germline-derived CDR1 and CDR2 are LNHDA and SQIVND (reference sequence). CDR3 nucleotides: TGTGCCAGTAGTAGGGCAGGGGGAAGCACAGATACGCAGTATTTT. Its protein product is CASSRAGGSTDTQYF.

The chain recombines TRBV28 with TRBJ2-7, with TRBD1 as a possible D gene (7 bases). The CDR3 spans 13 residues. V was trimmed by 6 bases and J by 4 bases, leaving 13 bases between them. Germline V gene sequence: CDR1 MDHEN, CDR2 SYDVKM. In DNA form, the CDR3 reads TGTGCCAGCAGCCCGACAGGGAGGTACGAGCAGTACTTC. This encodes CASSPTGRYEQYF.

This chain joins TRBV15 and TRBJ2-2, with TRBD1 identical over 7 bases. Germline CDR1 is LNHNV and CDR2 is YYDKDF (reference sequence). CDR3 size: 16 residues. J was trimmed by 4 bases and V by 3 bases; bases with no gene match: 8. The CDR3 region is CATSRLWTGGTGELFF. In DNA form, the CDR3 reads TGTGCCACCAGCAGGCTTTGGACAGGAGGCACCGGGGAGCTGTTTTTT. Complete variable domain (other parts from reference TRBV15 and TRBJ2-2): DAMVIQNPRYQVTQFGKPVTLSCSQTLNHNVMYWYQQKSSQAPKLLFHYYDKDFNNEADTPDNFQSRRPNTSFCFLDIRSPGLGDTAMYLCATSRLWTGGTGELFFGEGSRLTVL.

V and J are TRBV2 and TRBJ2-2; 9 positions match TRBD1. V dropped 5 bases and J dropped 4; count of bases not matched to a gene: 2. Germline V CDR1 and CDR2: SNHLY, FYNNEI. This CDR3 spans 14 amino acids. CDR3 in amino acids: CASSWTGATGELFF. CDR3 nucleotides: TGTGCCAGCAGTTGGACAGGGGCCACCGGGGAGCTGTTTTTT. Based on the CDR3 plus reference TRBV2 and TRBJ2-2, the full variable domain is EPEVTQTPSHQVTQMGQEVILRCVPISNHLYFYWYRQILGQKVEFLVSFYNNEISEKSEIFDDQFSVERPDGSNFTLKIRSTKLEDSAMYFCASSWTGATGELFFGEGSRLTVL.

This rearrangement joins TRBV29-1 to TRBJ2-5; D might be TRBD2 (6 bases). The CDR3 is 16 residues long. Germline V CDR1 and CDR2: SQVTM, ANQGSEA. V lost 1 base to trimming and J lost 1 base, with 16 bases between them. The CDR3 sequence is CSVEGARGDPQETQYF. As DNA, the CDR3 is TGCAGCGTTGAAGGGGCTCGCGGGGATCCCCAAGAGACCCAGTACTTC.

J is TRBJ1-1 and V is TRBV6-5; D not resolved. The V and J ends lost 7 bases and 5 bases respectively, with 14 bases between them. The CDR3 sequence is 13 residues long. Germline V gene lookup returns CDR1 MNHEY and CDR2 SVGAGI. CDR3 DNA sequence: TGTGCCAGCACCTCCATCGGAGGGACTGAAGCTTTCTTT. Amino acid sequence: CASTSIGGTEAFF.